These 32 T cell receptor beta chains share one sample of origin, sequenced in a study of cytomegalovirus exposure and HLA in healthy donors. PCR involved 60 Vbeta and 13 Jbeta primers. TCRdb keeps only in-frame clones here, not all; method: immunoSEQ multiplex PCR. The table lists fewer than 200,000 clones, 70% to 90% of them singletons. The sample comprised PBMCs. Every receptor here comes from a woman aged 18-29 years in good health and CMV-seronegative.

This sequence joins TRBV10-3 and TRBJ1-2; 7 bases map to TRBD1. This CDR3 is 14 amino acids long. Germline assignment: CDR1 ENHRY and CDR2 SYGVKD. With 6 bases clipped from V and 4 bases from J, the junction kept 8 bases outside the gene matches. The CDR3 reads CAISHGQAPYGYTF. In DNA, the CDR3 is TGTGCCATCAGCCATGGACAGGCCCCCTATGGCTACACCTTC.

The chain has TRBV11-2 and TRBJ2-7; D uncertain. The CDR3 loop spans 14 amino acids. Germline loops: CDR1 SGHAT, CDR2 FQNNGV. The V and J ends lost 2 bases and 2 bases respectively, with 10 bases between them. The CDR3 is CASSLILFPYEQYF. The DNA for the CDR3 is TGTGCCAGCAGCTTAATCCTGTTCCCCTACGAGCAGTACTTC.

This clone was counted a single time. This chain joins TRBV9 and TRBJ2-2; the match to TRBD2 covers 7 bases. The CDR3 runs to 14 residues. The V and J ends lost 1 base and 8 bases, in that order; junction bases with no gene match: 5. Germline V gives CDR1 SGDLS, CDR2 YYNGEE. This CDR3 reads CASSVSGAGGELFF. CDR3 DNA: TGTGCCAGCAGCGTATCCGGAGCGGGGGGGGAGCTGTTTTTT.

The chain has TRBV25-1 and TRBJ2-1, with TRBD1 matching over 12 bases. Germline V gene data show CDR1 as MGHDK and CDR2 as SYGVNS. J lost 15 bases, V lost 7 bases, and 7 bases had no gene match. The CDR3 totals 12 residues. This chain's CDR3 is CASKGQGAGMFF. CDR3 DNA: TGTGCCAGCAAGGGACAGGGGGCAGGAATGTTCTTC.

In regard to this clone: The sample holds other DNA sequences that translate to the same CDR3. The V gene is TRBV9, the J gene TRBJ2-1; TRBD2 agrees at 10 bases. The CDR3 spans 15 residues. In germline, CDR1 is SGDLS, CDR2 YYNGEE. The J segment lost 7 bases and the V segment lost 2 bases, leaving 6 bases of the junction unmatched. The chain's CDR3 is CASSVSGRASNEQFF. The CDR3 nucleotides are TGTGCCAGCAGCGTCAGCGGGAGGGCATCTAATGAGCAGTTCTTC.

This chain joins TRBV6-5 and TRBJ2-3; 9 positions match TRBD2. The CDR3 runs to 15 residues. The V gene's germline CDR1 is MNHEY and CDR2 SVGAGI. J gave up 8 bases and V 5 bases, and 11 bases lay outside the gene matches. This CDR3 is CASSRAGGSSGTQYF. CDR3 sequence (DNA): TGTGCCAGCAGTCGAGCGGGGGGTTCTTCGGGTACGCAGTATTTT.

This clone was seen a handful of times. V usage is TRBV11-2 and J usage is TRBJ2-3, with D perhaps matching TRBD1 (6 bases). Trimming removed 4 bases from V and 2 bases from J, with 19 bases in between. The CDR3 loop spans 17 amino acids. Germline values: CDR1 SGHAT, CDR2 FQNNGV. This CDR3 is CASSSVKGQRATDTQYF. Written as DNA, the CDR3 is TGTGCCAGCAGCTCCGTGAAGGGACAAAGGGCCACAGATACGCAGTATTTT.

This clone was seen a single time. This chain joins TRBV30 and TRBJ1-3; no clear D. Germline V gene sequence: CDR1 GTSNPN, CDR2 SVGIG (reference sequence). The CDR3 length is 14 residues. V was trimmed by 3 bases and J by 3 bases, leaving 12 bases between them. CDR3 bases: TGTGCCTGGAGCCCAGGAGGAATTGGAAACACCATATATTTT. Protein product: CAWSPGGIGNTIYF.

CDR3: CASSYEQINSPLHF. CDR3 bases: TGTGCCAGCAGCTACGAACAGATTAATTCACCCCTCCACTTT. The chain carries TRBV7-9 and TRBJ1-6; D ambiguous. The CDR3 is 14 amino acids. V was shortened by 4 bases and J by 6 bases, with 10 bases between the two germline ends. Germline V CDR1 and CDR2: SEHNR, FQNEAQ (reference sequence).

This chain connects TRBV2 to TRBJ2-7, with unresolved D. CDR1 SNHLY and CDR2 FYNNEI come from the germline V gene. Trimming left V 3 bases short and J 2 bases short, with 8 bases between. This CDR3 region has 13 residues. In DNA, the CDR3 is TGTGCCAGCAGTGATGGCATAACCTACGAGCAGTACTTC. Residues: CASSDGITYEQYF.

The J gene is TRBJ2-1, the V gene TRBV19; TRBD1 matches 9 bases. The trim removed 6 bases at V and 7 bases at J, leaving 7 bases unmatched. CDR3 length: 14 residues. Germline V gives CDR1 LNHDA, CDR2 SQIVND (reference sequence). The CDR3 coding sequence is TGTGCCAGTAGCGTAAACAGGGGGCGTAATGAGCAGTTCTTC. This translates into CASSVNRGRNEQFF.

V and J are TRBV6-5 and TRBJ1-5; possible D gene TRBD1, 6 bases. CDR1 and CDR2 (germline): MNHEY, SVGAGI. The germline V and J ends were trimmed by 5 bases and 0 bases, with 11 bases remaining between them. This CDR3 comprises 15 residues. The CDR3 loop reads CASSMDRYSNQPQHF. The CDR3 bases are TGTGCCAGCAGTATGGACAGATATAGCAATCAGCCCCAGCATTTT.

The chain carries TRBV19 and TRBJ2-7, with TRBD1 matching 8 bases. CDR3 size: 14 residues. Germline V lookup: CDR1 LNHDA, CDR2 SQIVND (reference sequence). J lost 3 bases, V lost 7 bases, and 8 bases had no gene match. CDR3 nucleotides: TGTGCCAGTACTTCAGGGGGCGCGGACTACGAGCAGTACTTC. Encoded protein: CASTSGGADYEQYF.

In this sample, this clone turned up once. This chain joins TRBV10-3 and TRBJ2-7, with no clear D. Trimming pared 5 bases from V and 1 base from J, leaving 15 bases between. From germline, CDR1 is ENHRY and CDR2 SYGVKD. The CDR3 consists of 15 residues. In DNA form, the CDR3 reads TGTGCCATCAGTAGACCCGGGTCCCCATCCTACGAGCAGTACTTC. This sequence encodes CAISRPGSPSYEQYF.

The sample holds one count of this clone. The same CDR3 also results from other DNA sequences found in this sample. V usage is TRBV5-6 and J usage is TRBJ1-1, with D uncertain. The CDR3 runs to 13 residues. Per germline, CDR1 SGHDT and CDR2 YYEEEE. Trimming pared 5 bases from V and 0 bases from J, leaving 8 bases between. The DNA for the CDR3 is TGTGCCAGCAGGTCGGGGATGAACACTGAAGCTTTCTTT. Translated: CASRSGMNTEAFF.

The J gene is TRBJ2-5, the V gene TRBV7-8; a possible D gene is TRBD1 (6 bases). This CDR3 contains 15 residues. Germline V gives CDR1 SGHVS, CDR2 FQNEAQ. The V and J ends lost 5 bases and 2 bases respectively, with 15 bases between them. Written as DNA, the CDR3 is TGTGCCAGCAGCCTATTCGGACAGAGTCAAGAGACCCAGTACTTC. Protein: CASSLFGQSQETQYF.

The rearrangement uses TRBV7-9 and TRBJ1-5, with D perhaps matching TRBD1 (5 bases). V was trimmed by 1 base and J by 5 bases, leaving 12 bases between them. In germline, CDR1 is SEHNR, CDR2 FQNEAQ (reference sequence). This CDR3 has 15 residues. The chain's CDR3 is CASSLGGPRHQPQHF. DNA for the CDR3: TGTGCCAGCAGCTTAGGGGGCCCAAGGCATCAGCCCCAGCATTTT. The whole variable domain, filled in from reference TRBV7-9 and TRBJ1-5, reads DTGVSQNPRHKITKRGQNVTFRCDPISEHNRLYWYRQTLGQGPEFLTYFQNEAQLEKSRLLSDRFSAERPKGSFSTLEIQRTEQGDSAMYLCASSLGGPRHQPQHFGDGTRLSIL.

This sequence joins TRBV4-1 and TRBJ1-6, with D perhaps matching TRBD1 (6 bases). Germline V CDR1 and CDR2: MGHRA, YSYEKL. V lost 1 base, J lost 7 bases, and 17 bases lay in between. This CDR3 is built from 17 residues. The DNA for the CDR3 is TGCGCCAGCAGCCAAGGCAGGGGTTCAGCGGGGAATTCACCCCTCCACTTT. Protein product: CASSQGRGSAGNSPLHF.

The chain employs TRBV6-4 and TRBJ1-2, with 11 bases aligning to TRBD1. Germline V gene lookup returns CDR1 MRHNA and CDR2 SNTAGT. The CDR3 contains 16 residues. J was trimmed by 7 bases and V by 3 bases; bases with no gene match: 10. CDR3 in amino acids: CASSDHPGQGVAGYTF. The CDR3 DNA follows: TGTGCCAGCAGTGATCACCCGGGACAGGGGGTTGCTGGCTACACCTTC.

This clone was observed a single time. The CDR3 coding sequence is TGTGCCAGCAGTGAATGGGCAGAGAAAAACATTCAGTACTTC. Translated: CASSEWAEKNIQYF. The chain recombines TRBV6-5 with TRBJ2-4, with D unresolved. Per the germline V gene, CDR1 is MNHEY and CDR2 is SVGAGI. CDR3 length equals 14 residues. With 5 bases removed from V and 4 bases from J, the gap between germline ends came to 12 bases.

This clone was picked up a small number of times. The chain joins TRBV7-9 to TRBJ2-4, with a tentative D call TRBD2 (6 bases). CDR1 and CDR2 from the germline V gene are SEHNR and FQNEAQ (reference sequence). Trimming removed 2 bases from V and 0 bases from J, with 14 bases in between. CDR3 length: 17 residues. CDR3 region: CASSLSLPAGAKNIQYF. In DNA form, the CDR3 reads TGTGCCAGCAGCTTATCTCTCCCAGCGGGAGCCAAAAACATTCAGTACTTC.

V and J are TRBV18 and TRBJ2-4, with TRBD1 identical over 12 bases. CDR1 is KGHSH, CDR2 LQKENI, per germline. The CDR3 covers 13 residues. V gave up 6 bases and J gave up 11 bases; unmatched junction bases: 5. The CDR3 loop is CASSSGQGAVQYF. The DNA of the CDR3 is TGTGCCAGCTCGTCGGGACAGGGGGCAGTTCAGTACTTC.

The chain uses TRBV7-9 and TRBJ1-2; D uncertain. V lost 5 bases to trimming and J lost 4 bases, with 14 bases between them. Germline loops: CDR1 SEHNR, CDR2 FQNEAQ (reference sequence). CDR3 size: 14 residues. In DNA form, the CDR3 reads TGTGCCAGCAGCCCGCGCGATCGAGGCTATGGCTACACCTTC. Protein sequence: CASSPRDRGYGYTF.

Concerning this clone itself: Sequence at one end of the junction differs from germline and may be a read error. The rearrangement joins TRBV7-9 to TRBJ1-2; no clear D gene. Germline CDR1 reads SEHNR; CDR2 reads FQNEAQ (reference sequence). The CDR3 extends over 13 amino acids. The CDR3, as DNA: TGTTCCAGCAGCTTAGCACTTAACTATGGCTACACCTTC. Residues: CSSSLALNYGYTF.

The chain carries TRBV5-1 and TRBJ1-1; 11 bases are shared with TRBD1. The junction had 7 bases not matched to a gene; V was cut back by 2 bases and J by 4 bases. In germline, CDR1 is SGHRS, CDR2 YFSETQ. The CDR3 is 16 residues long. The CDR3 loop is CASSFGQGARGTEAFF. DNA of the CDR3: TGCGCCAGCAGCTTTGGACAGGGGGCTCGGGGCACTGAAGCTTTCTTT.

This chain joins TRBV29-1 and TRBJ1-1; 7 nucleotides line up with TRBD1. V dropped 6 bases and J dropped 2; count of bases not matched to a gene: 6. This CDR3 comprises 13 residues. Germline values: CDR1 SQVTM, CDR2 ANQGSEA. CDR3 loop: CSVGRQGNTEAFF. As DNA, the CDR3 is TGCAGCGTCGGACGACAGGGCAACACTGAAGCTTTCTTT.

This clone came up once. CDR3: CASRISGGGPETQYF. The CDR3 DNA sequence: TGTGCCAGCAGGATCTCAGGGGGAGGACCAGAGACCCAGTACTTC. The chain carries TRBV7-8 and TRBJ2-5; perhaps TRBD1 as D (7 bases). Looked up from germline, CDR1 is SGHVS and CDR2 is FQNEAQ. Trimming left V 6 bases short and J 4 bases short, with 18 bases between. The CDR3 consists of 15 residues.

The V and J genes are TRBV19 and TRBJ2-2; D is perhaps TRBD1 (6 bases). Germline V gene data show CDR1 as LNHDA and CDR2 as SQIVND (reference sequence). V was trimmed by 2 bases and J by 2 bases, leaving 12 bases between them. The length of the CDR3 is 16 residues. The CDR3 reads CASSISGTTNTGELFF. The CDR3 nucleotides read TGTGCCAGTAGTATATCCGGGACAACTAACACCGGGGAGCTGTTTTTT.

This chain connects TRBV27 to TRBJ2-1; 12 nucleotides agree with TRBD1. CDR3 length: 19 residues. CDR1 is MNHEY and CDR2 is SMNVEV in the germline V gene (reference sequence). V lost 3 bases to trimming and J lost 0 bases; unmatched junction nucleotides: 9. CDR3: CASSLLGTGGRSSYNEQFF. The CDR3 nucleotides are TGTGCCAGCAGTTTGCTGGGGACAGGGGGCCGAAGCTCCTACAATGAGCAGTTCTTC.

The chain carries TRBV6-5 and TRBJ2-7; 10 bases align to TRBD1. Losses at the gene ends were 7 bases for V and 5 bases for J; bases not matched to a gene: 11. Germline CDR1 MNHEY, CDR2 SVGAGI. This CDR3 contains 15 residues. DNA of the CDR3: TGTGCCAGCACTTCCTCCGACAGGGGGCCCCACGAGCAGTACTTC. Protein sequence: CASTSSDRGPHEQYF.

With respect to this clone: The junction does not match germline at one end; this may be a read error. The chain joins TRBV7-9 to TRBJ2-7, with 10 bases aligning to TRBD2. The CDR3 covers 15 residues. CDR1 is SEHNR and CDR2 is FQNEAQ in the germline V gene (reference sequence). CDR3 nucleotides: TGTTCCAGCAGCTTAGACGGACTAGCGGTCTACGAGCAGTACTTC. The encoded protein is CSSSLDGLAVYEQYF.

This clone was counted only a few times. This chain links TRBV30 with TRBJ1-1; 9 bases fit TRBD1. The CDR3 loop spans 14 amino acids. V lost 3 bases and J lost 4; bases outside the gene matches: 6. CDR1 is GTSNPN and CDR2 is SVGIG in the germline V gene (reference sequence). The DNA of the CDR3 is TGTGCCTGGAGGTGGGACAGGGCTAGCACTGAAGCTTTCTTT. Protein: CAWRWDRASTEAFF.